This TCR beta chain was recorded in a study of T cell responses to AZD1222 COVID-19 vaccine. Study context: Pooling was applied to second doses at about 4 or about 12 weeks. Broader study findings: Baseline testing showed seropositivity in only a handful of AZD1222 recipients. Donors in the cohort were predominantly white British and more often female, and clonal diversity was possibly underestimated. CD4 TCRs linked to vaccination spanned spike, dominating at 160-218 and 743-854.

The assay was immunoSEQ multiplex PCR, and TCRdb's table has in-frame clones only and misses some. The table shows fewer than 120,000 clones, with 70% to 90% occurring only once. Per the germline V gene, CDR1 is SNHLY and CDR2 is FYNNEI. V was clipped by 7 bases and J by 2 bases, with 16 bases between them. The CDR3 contains 15 residues. Notes on this clone: What it binds is unknown.

The chain is built from TRBV2 and TRBJ2-3; TRBD2 might be the D (6 bases). The origin of this receptor is an adult in good health. Here the sequenced sample was peripheral blood, taken on day 0 of AZD1222 vaccination. The CDR3 DNA reads as TGTGCCAGCAACCGACTAGTTAGGGACACAGATACGCAGTATTTT. It translates to CASNRLVRDTDTQYF.